A single sample gave rise to the 6 T cell receptor beta chains below, sequenced in a study of cytomegalovirus exposure and HLA in healthy donors. Use of 60 Vbeta and 13 Jbeta primers characterized the PCR. Data came from immunoSEQ multiplex PCR; TCRdb stores just in-frame clones and leaves some out. The data hold over 150,000 clones, with 73% observed a single time. Sequencing was done on a sample of PBMCs. These receptors were obtained from a woman between 18 and 29 years old in good health and CMV-seropositive.

The count of this clone is one. This chain links TRBV5-1 with TRBJ2-1, with 8 bases that match TRBD1. Germline loops: CDR1 SGHRS, CDR2 YFSETQ. CDR3 size: 17 residues. Unmatched junction bases numbered 16, after V lost 4 bases and J lost 7 bases. The CDR3, as DNA: TGCGCCAGCAGCGACGGACAGGGCTTCTTCCCCTTAAATGAGCAGTTCTTC. As protein: CASSDGQGFFPLNEQFF.

This sequence joins TRBV28 and TRBJ2-1, with 9 positions matching TRBD2. The CDR3 consists of 19 residues. CDR1 MDHEN and CDR2 SYDVKM come from the germline V gene. V was clipped by 2 bases and J by 4 bases; unmatched bases: 15. CDR3 residues: CASSLILAGDPLNYNEQFF. Here the CDR3 DNA reads TGTGCCAGCAGTTTAATATTAGCGGGGGACCCTCTAAATTACAATGAGCAGTTCTTC.

The rearrangement uses TRBV19 and TRBJ1-5; D gene unclear. CDR3 length: 13 amino acids. CDR1 is LNHDA, CDR2 SQIVND, per germline (reference sequence). Trimming pared 6 bases from V and 8 bases from J, leaving 14 bases between. This chain's CDR3 is CASSSSPLEPQHF. Here the CDR3 DNA reads TGTGCCAGTAGCTCAAGTCCGCTAGAGCCCCAGCATTTT.

This clone has just one count. The chain has TRBV10-1 and TRBJ1-2; D unresolved. CDR3 length equals 12 residues. Germline CDR1 WNHNN, CDR2 SYGVQD (reference sequence). V lost 11 bases and J lost 2, with 12 bases in between. CDR3 loop: CARRGSNYGYTF. CDR3 nucleotides: TGCGCCCGACGGGGATCGAACTATGGCTACACCTTC.

The chain combines TRBV19 with TRBJ1-1, with D perhaps TRBD1 (6 bases). From germline, CDR1 is LNHDA and CDR2 SQIVND (reference sequence). This CDR3 spans 16 amino acids. The ends were cut back, 0 bases at V and 0 bases at J, with 11 bases in the middle. This CDR3 is CASSIDLGHLNTEAFF. CDR3 in DNA: TGTGCCAGTAGTATAGATCTGGGACACTTGAACACTGAAGCTTTCTTT.

The chain couples TRBV28 to TRBJ2-7; TRBD2 might be the D (6 bases). With 2 bases removed from V and 0 bases from J, the gap between germline ends came to 14 bases. The CDR3 is 16 residues long. Per germline, CDR1 MDHEN and CDR2 SYDVKM. The CDR3 protein is CASSLNRDSHSYEQYF. CDR3 nucleotides: TGTGCCAGCAGTTTAAACCGGGACTCCCACTCCTACGAGCAGTACTTC.